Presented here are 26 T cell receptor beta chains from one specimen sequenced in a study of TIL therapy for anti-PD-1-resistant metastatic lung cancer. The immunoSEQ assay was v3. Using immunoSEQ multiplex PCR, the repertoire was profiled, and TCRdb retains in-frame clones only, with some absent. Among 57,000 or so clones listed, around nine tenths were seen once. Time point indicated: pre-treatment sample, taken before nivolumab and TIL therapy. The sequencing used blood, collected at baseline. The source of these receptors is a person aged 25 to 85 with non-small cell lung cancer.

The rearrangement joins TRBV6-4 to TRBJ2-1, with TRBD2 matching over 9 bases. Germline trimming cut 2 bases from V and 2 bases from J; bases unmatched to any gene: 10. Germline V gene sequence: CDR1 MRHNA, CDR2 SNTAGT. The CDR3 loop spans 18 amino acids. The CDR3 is CASSDDGREGRPYNEQFF. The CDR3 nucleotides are TGTGCCAGCAGTGACGATGGGCGGGAGGGTCGCCCCTACAATGAGCAGTTCTTC.

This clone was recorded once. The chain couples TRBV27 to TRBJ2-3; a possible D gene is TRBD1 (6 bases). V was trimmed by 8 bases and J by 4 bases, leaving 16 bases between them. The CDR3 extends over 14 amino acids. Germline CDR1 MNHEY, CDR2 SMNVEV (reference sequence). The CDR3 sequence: CASGRGSTADTQYF. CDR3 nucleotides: TGTGCCAGCGGTAGGGGGAGCACCGCAGATACGCAGTATTTT.

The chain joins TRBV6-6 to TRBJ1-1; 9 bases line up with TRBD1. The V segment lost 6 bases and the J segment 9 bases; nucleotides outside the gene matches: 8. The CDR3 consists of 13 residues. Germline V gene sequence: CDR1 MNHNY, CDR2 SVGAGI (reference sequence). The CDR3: CASRPGQGAKAFF. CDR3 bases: TGTGCCAGCAGACCGGGACAGGGAGCCAAAGCTTTCTTT.

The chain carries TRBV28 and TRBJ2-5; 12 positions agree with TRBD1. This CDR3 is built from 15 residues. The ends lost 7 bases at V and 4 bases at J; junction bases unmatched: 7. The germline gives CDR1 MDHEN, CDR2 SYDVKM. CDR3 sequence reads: CASNGGQGAGETQYF. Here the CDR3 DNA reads TGTGCCAGCAACGGGGGACAGGGGGCGGGAGAGACCCAGTACTTC.

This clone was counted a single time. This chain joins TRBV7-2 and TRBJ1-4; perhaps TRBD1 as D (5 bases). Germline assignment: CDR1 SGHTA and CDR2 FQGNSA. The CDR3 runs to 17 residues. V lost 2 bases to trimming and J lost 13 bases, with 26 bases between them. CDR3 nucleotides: TGTGCCAGCAGCTTATTTGGGTGGGGCAGGGACCCCCTGGGACTGTTTTTT. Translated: CASSLFGWGRDPLGLFF.

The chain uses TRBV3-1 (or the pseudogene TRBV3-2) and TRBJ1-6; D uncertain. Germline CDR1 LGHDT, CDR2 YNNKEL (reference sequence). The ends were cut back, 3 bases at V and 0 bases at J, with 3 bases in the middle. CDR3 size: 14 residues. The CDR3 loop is CASSHTSYNSPLHF. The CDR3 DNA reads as TGTGCCAGCAGCCACACCTCCTATAATTCACCCCTCCACTTT.

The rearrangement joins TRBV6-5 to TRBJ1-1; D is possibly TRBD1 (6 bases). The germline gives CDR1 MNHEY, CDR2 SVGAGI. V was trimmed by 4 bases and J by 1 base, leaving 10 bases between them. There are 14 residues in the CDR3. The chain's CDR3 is CASSFQGWNTEAFF. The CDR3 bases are TGTGCCAGCAGTTTTCAGGGGTGGAACACTGAAGCTTTCTTT.

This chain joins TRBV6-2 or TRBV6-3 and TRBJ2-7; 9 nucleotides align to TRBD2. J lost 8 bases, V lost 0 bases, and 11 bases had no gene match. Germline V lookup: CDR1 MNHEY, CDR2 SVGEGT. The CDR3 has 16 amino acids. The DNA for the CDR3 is TGTGCCAGCAGTTACTCCACCAGCGGGGGGATATATCAGCAGTACTTC. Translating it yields CASSYSTSGGIYQQYF.

The CDR3 loop reads CAISESNGVDTEAFF. The CDR3 DNA is TGTGCCATCAGTGAGTCGAACGGGGTAGACACTGAAGCTTTCTTT. The chain employs TRBV10-3 and TRBJ1-1; D unclear. Germline CDR1 is ENHRY and CDR2 is SYGVKD. The CDR3 is 15 residues long. The V end lost 0 bases, the J end lost 3 bases, and 11 bases lay between the germline ends.

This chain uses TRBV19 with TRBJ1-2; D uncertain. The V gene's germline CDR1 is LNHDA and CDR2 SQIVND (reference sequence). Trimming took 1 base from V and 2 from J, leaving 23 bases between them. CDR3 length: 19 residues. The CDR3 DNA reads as TGTGCCAGTAGTATAGCCCCCCGTTCGAGCCTGGACGGAAACTATGGCTACACCTTC. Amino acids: CASSIAPRSSLDGNYGYTF. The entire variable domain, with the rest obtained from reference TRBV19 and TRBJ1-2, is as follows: DGGITQSPKYLFRKEGQNVTLSCEQNLNHDAMYWYRQDPGQGLRLIYYSQIVNDFQKGDIAEGYSVSREKKESFPLTVTSAQKNPTAFYLCASSIAPRSSLDGNYGYTFGSGTRLTVV.

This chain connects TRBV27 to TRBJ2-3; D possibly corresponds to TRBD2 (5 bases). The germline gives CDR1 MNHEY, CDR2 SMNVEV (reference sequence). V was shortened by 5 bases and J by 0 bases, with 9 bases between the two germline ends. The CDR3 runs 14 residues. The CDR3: CASSLSASTDTQYF. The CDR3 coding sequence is TGTGCCAGCAGTCTTAGCGCTAGCACAGATACGCAGTATTTT.

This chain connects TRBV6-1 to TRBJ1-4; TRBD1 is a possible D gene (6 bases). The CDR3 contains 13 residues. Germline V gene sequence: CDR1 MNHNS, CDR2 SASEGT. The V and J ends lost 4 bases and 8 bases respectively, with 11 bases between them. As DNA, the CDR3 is TGTGCCAGCAGTGTTGAAACAGGGGAAAAACTGTTTTTT. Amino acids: CASSVETGEKLFF.

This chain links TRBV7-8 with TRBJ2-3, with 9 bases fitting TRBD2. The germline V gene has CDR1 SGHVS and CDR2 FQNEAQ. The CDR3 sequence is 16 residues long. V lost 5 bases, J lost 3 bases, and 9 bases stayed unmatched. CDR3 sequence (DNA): TGTGCCAGCAGCACCCGTCCAGCGGGGGGTACAGATACGCAGTATTTT. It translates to CASSTRPAGGTDTQYF.

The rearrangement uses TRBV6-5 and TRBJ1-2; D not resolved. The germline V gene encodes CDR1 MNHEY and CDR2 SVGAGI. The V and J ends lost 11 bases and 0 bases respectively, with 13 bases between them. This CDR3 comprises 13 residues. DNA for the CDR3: TGTGCCTCCTCGAGGGCAGCTAACTATGGCTACACCTTC. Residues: CASSRAANYGYTF.

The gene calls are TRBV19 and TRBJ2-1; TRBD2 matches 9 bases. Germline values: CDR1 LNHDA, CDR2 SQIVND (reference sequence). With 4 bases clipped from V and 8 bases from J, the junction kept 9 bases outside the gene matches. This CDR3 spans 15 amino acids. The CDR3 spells CASSRQSSGNDEQFF. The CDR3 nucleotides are TGTGCCAGTAGTAGGCAGTCTAGCGGGAACGATGAGCAGTTCTTC.

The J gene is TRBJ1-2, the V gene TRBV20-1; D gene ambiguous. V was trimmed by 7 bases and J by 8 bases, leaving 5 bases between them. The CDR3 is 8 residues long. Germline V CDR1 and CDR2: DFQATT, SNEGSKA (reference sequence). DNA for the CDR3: TGCAGTGGGCAGGGCTACACCTTC. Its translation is CSGQGYTF.

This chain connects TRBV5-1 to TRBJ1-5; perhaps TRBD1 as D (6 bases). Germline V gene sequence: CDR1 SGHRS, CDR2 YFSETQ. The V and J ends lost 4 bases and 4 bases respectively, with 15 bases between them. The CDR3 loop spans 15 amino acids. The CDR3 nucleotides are TGCGCCAGCAGCCCGGACAGTGGGCTAAATCAGCCCCAGCATTTT. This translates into CASSPDSGLNQPQHF.

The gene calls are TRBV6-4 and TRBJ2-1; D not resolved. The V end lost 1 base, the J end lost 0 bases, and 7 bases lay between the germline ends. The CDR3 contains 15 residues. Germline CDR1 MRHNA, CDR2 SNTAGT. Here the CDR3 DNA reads TGTGCCAGCAGTGACTTAGGCAGCTCCTACAATGAGCAGTTCTTC. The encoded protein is CASSDLGSSYNEQFF.

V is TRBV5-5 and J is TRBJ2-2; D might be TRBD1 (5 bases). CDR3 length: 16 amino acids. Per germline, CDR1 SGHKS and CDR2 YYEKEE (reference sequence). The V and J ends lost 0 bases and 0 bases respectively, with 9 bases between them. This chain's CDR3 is CASSLVAGPNTGELFF. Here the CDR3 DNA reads TGTGCCAGCAGCTTGGTAGCAGGGCCGAACACCGGGGAGCTGTTTTTT.

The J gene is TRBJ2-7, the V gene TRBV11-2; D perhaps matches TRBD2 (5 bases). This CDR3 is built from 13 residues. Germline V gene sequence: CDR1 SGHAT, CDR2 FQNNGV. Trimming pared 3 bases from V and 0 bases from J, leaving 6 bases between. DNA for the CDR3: TGTGCCAGCAGCTTCCGGGACTCCTACGAGCAGTACTTC. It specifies CASSFRDSYEQYF.

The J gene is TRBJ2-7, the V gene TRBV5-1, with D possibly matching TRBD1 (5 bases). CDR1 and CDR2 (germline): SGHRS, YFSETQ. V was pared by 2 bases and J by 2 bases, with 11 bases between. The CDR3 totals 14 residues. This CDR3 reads CASSLRGDPYEQYF. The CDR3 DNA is TGCGCCAGCAGCTTAAGGGGTGACCCCTACGAGCAGTACTTC. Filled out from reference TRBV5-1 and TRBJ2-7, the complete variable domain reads KAGVTQTPRYLIKTRGQQVTLSCSPISGHRSVSWYQQTPGQGLQFLFEYFSETQRNKGNFPGRFSGRQFSNSRSEMNVSTLELGDSALYLCASSLRGDPYEQYFGPGTRLTVT.

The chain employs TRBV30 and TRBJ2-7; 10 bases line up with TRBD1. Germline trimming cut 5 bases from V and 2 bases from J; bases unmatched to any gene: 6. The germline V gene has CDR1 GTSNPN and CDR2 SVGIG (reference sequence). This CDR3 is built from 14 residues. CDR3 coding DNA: TGTGCCTGGGTAGACAGGGGGCTGACCTACGAGCAGTACTTC. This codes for CAWVDRGLTYEQYF. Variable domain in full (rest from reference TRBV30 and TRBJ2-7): SQTIHQWPATLVQPVGSPLSLECTVEGTSNPNLYWYRQAAGRGLQLLFYSVGIGQISSEVPQNLSASRPQDRQFILSSKKLLLSDSGFYLCAWVDRGLTYEQYFGPGTRLTVT.

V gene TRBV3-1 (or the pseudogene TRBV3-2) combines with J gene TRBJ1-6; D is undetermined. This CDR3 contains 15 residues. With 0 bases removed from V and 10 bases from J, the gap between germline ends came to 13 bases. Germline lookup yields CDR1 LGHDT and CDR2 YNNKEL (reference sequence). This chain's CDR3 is CASSQEENLWSPLHF. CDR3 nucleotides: TGTGCCAGCAGCCAAGAGGAGAACCTATGGTCACCCCTCCACTTT.

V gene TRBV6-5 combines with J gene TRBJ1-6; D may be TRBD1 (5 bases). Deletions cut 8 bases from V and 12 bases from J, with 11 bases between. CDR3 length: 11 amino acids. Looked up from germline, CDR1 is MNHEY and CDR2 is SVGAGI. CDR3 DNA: TGTGCCAGCGGGGACCGTGAACCCCTCCACTTT. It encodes CASGDREPLHF.

CDR3 in amino acids: CAISESGILIGDEQFF. CDR3 nucleotides: TGTGCCATCAGTGAGTCAGGCATCTTGATAGGGGATGAGCAGTTCTTC. The chain combines TRBV10-3 with TRBJ2-1, with D maybe TRBD1 (5 bases). The germline gives CDR1 ENHRY, CDR2 SYGVKD. The CDR3 runs 16 residues. V lost 0 bases and J lost 8, with 17 bases in between.

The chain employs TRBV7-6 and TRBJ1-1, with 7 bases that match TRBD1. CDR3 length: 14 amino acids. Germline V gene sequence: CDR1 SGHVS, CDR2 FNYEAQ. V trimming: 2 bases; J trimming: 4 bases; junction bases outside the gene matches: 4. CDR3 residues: CASSLQGGLTEAFF. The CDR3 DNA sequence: TGTGCCAGCAGCTTACAGGGGGGCCTCACTGAAGCTTTCTTT.